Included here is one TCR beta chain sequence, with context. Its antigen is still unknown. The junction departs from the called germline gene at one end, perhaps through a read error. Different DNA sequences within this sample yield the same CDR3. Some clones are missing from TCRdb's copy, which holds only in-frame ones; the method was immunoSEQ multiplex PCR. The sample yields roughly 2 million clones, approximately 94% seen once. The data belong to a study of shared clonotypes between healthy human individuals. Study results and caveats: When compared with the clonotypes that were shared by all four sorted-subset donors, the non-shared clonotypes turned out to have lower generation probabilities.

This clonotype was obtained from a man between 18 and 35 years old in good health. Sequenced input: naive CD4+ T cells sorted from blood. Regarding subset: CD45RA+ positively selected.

As DNA, the CDR3 is TGTGCTAGCAGCTCCGGGGAGAGCTCCTACGAGCAGTACTTC. Translated: CASSSGESSYEQYF. The chain is built from TRBV5-4 and TRBJ2-7; a weak D match, TRBD2 (5 bases). CDR3 length: 14 residues. The V gene's germline CDR1 is SGHNT and CDR2 YYREEE (reference sequence). Together with reference TRBV5-4 and TRBJ2-7, the CDR3 gives the full variable domain: ETGVTQSPTHLIKTRGQQVTLRCSSQSGHNTVSWYQQALGQGPQFIFQYYREEENGRGNFPPRFSGLQFPNYSSELNVNALELDDSALYLCASSSGESSYEQYFGPGTRLTVT.